These T cell receptor beta chains were read from a single sample in a study of T cells in Graves' hyperthyroidism and ophthalmopathy. TCRdb re-called the multiplex PCR reads through MiXCR, storing one row per CDR3 protein. The data show around 280,000 distinct CDR3 sequences, with roughly 13% seen just once and roughly 8.5% held by the top ten. The sample comprised blood. The receptors were sampled from a woman between 25 and 40 years old with Graves' hyperthyroidism that later progressed to Graves' ophthalmopathy. The CDR3 runs from the conserved cysteine through the conserved F or W. A D gene is named only where the DNA matches it firmly. A clone size is listed for some rows: how often the clone was seen (once, few, many), or a class if it is expanded.

13	TRBJ1-2	TRBV2	.	many	TGTGCCAGCAGCGGTAACAGGGAATATGGCTACACCTTC	CASSGNREYGYTF
13	TRBJ1-4	TRBV7-2	.	many	TGTGCCAGCAGCCCGGGTAGGGGTGAAAAACTGTTTTTT	CASSPGRGEKLFF
14	TRBJ1-1	TRBV19	.	many	TGTGCCAGTAGGGATGGGGACATGAACACTGAAGCTTTCTTT	CASRDGDMNTEAFF
13	TRBJ2-7	TRBV14	.	few	TGTGCCAGCAGCCCCCAGAGCTCCTACGAGCAGTACTTC	CASSPQSSYEQYF
17	TRBJ2-1	TRBV29-1	TRBD2	many	TGCAGCGTTGAAAGGACCGCAGCGGGAGGGTTCTACAATGAGCAGTTCTTC	CSVERTAAGGFYNEQFF
16	TRBJ1-5	TRBV10-3	TRBD1	many	TGTGCCACCCTTGCCGGGACAGGGATCTCCAATCAGCCCCAGCATTTT	CATLAGTGISNQPQHF
11	TRBJ2-1	TRBV12-3/TRBV12-4	.	many	TGTGCCAGCAGTTTGAACGGTGAGCAGTTCTTC	CASSLNGEQFF
14	TRBJ1-5	TRBV28	.	few	TGTGCCAGCATCGGGGGCCCGGCAAATCAGCCCCAGCATTTT	CASIGGPANQPQHF
14	TRBJ1-2	TRBV6-1	TRBD1	.	TGTGCCAGCGTAGCGGGACAGCTTATCTATGGCTACACCTTC	CASVAGQLIYGYTF
24	TRBJ1-5	TRBV6-7	TRBD1	many	TGTGCCAGCAGTTACTATCTCGGGTCGGCTTTCCAGGGGGACGCCGCGAGAGGTAATCAGCCCCAGCATTTT	CASSYYLGSAFQGDAARGNQPQHF
15	TRBJ1-3	TRBV27	.	many	TGTGCCAGCAGTTTAGAACCGGTACCTGGAAACACCATATATTTT	CASSLEPVPGNTIYF
15	TRBJ1-2	TRBV25-1	.	few	TGTGCCAGCAGTCCAATGGGGGGGGAGGTCTATGGCTACACCTTC	CASSPMGGEVYGYTF
15	TRBJ1-5	TRBV28	.	many	TGTGCCAGCACCCTTAGTGGGGCCCTCGGTCAGCCCCAGCATTTT	CASTLSGALGQPQHF
15	TRBJ2-2	TRBV25-1	.	.	TGTGCCAGCAGTGAAGAGTTGTGGAGCACCGGGGAGCTGTTTTTT	CASSEELWSTGELFF
19	TRBJ2-1	TRBV7-7	TRBD2	.	TGTGCTAGCAGTGACAGTACCAAGGCCAGCGGGAGGAGATGGAATGAGCAGTTCTTC	CASSDSTKASGRRWNEQFF
14	TRBJ2-1	TRBV27	.	many	TGTGCCAGCAGTTTCGAGTGGTCCTACAATGAGCAGTTCTTC	CASSFEWSYNEQFF
14	TRBJ1-6	TRBV12-3/TRBV12-4	TRBD1	many	TGTGCCAGCAGCCTAGGACAGGGTGAATCACCCCTCCACTTT	CASSLGQGESPLHF
15	TRBJ2-7	TRBV29-1	TRBD2	many	TGCAGCGTTGAAGATAATACTAGCGAAGCCTACGAGCAGTACTTC	CSVEDNTSEAYEQYF
13	TRBJ2-1	TRBV11-3	.	many	TGTGCCAGCAGCCTCTGGGCGGACAATGAGCAGTTCTTC	CASSLWADNEQFF
14	TRBJ2-2	TRBV11-2	.	many	TGTGCCAGCAGCTTAGGATGGAACACCGGGGAGCTGTTTTTT	CASSLGWNTGELFF
17	TRBJ2-7	TRBV12-3/TRBV12-4	.	many	TGTGCCAGCAGTTTGGGTATTGGCCCACCGGAGGCCTACGAGCAGTACTTC	CASSLGIGPPEAYEQYF
17	TRBJ1-5	TRBV20-1	TRBD1	many	TGCAGTGCGACCCCGGGACAGGGGGCTTATAGCAATCAGCCCCAGCATTTT	CSATPGQGAYSNQPQHF
16	TRBJ2-5	TRBV7-9	TRBD1	many	TGTGCCAGCAGCCTGAATCCGACAGGGTGGTCAGAGACCCAGTACTTC	CASSLNPTGWSETQYF
14	TRBJ1-2	TRBV19	TRBD1	few	TGTGCCAGTACAGGGACAGGGGCTGGCTATGGCTACACCTTC	CASTGTGAGYGYTF
16	TRBJ2-1	TRBV19	TRBD2	many	TGTGCCAGTAGTCCCTTCAGCCGGGAGGTTTCCAATGAGCAGTTCTTC	CASSPFSREVSNEQFF
16	TRBJ2-7	TRBV2	TRBD1	many	TGTGCCAGCAGACTCACCGGGACAGATTTTACCTACGAGCAGTACTTC	CASRLTGTDFTYEQYF
13	TRBJ2-7	TRBV19	.	few	TGTGCTAGTAGCGACAGTAGGCGTGTCGAGCAGTACTTC	CASSDSRRVEQYF
15	TRBJ2-5	TRBV5-6	.	.	TGTGCCAGCAGCTTGGCTACGGAGTACCAAGAGACCCAGTACTTC	CASSLATEYQETQYF
11	TRBJ1-1	TRBV6-2/TRBV6-3	.	many	TGTGCCAGCAAAAGGGACACTGAAGCTTTCTTT	CASKRDTEAFF
16	TRBJ1-1	TRBV6-1	.	many	TGTGCCAGCAGTGATTCCAGAGAGAGTCCGAACACTGAAGCTTTCTTT	CASSDSRESPNTEAFF
14	TRBJ2-1	TRBV27	.	many	TGTGCCAGCAGTTTTGGGAGCTCCTACAATGAGCAGTTCTTC	CASSFGSSYNEQFF
16	TRBJ2-5	TRBV28	TRBD2	many	TGTGCCAGCAGCCCCTCCGGGACTAGCGGGAGAGAGACCCAGTACTTC	CASSPSGTSGRETQYF
13	TRBJ1-1	TRBV7-2	.	many	TGTGCCAGCAGCCAGACACAGAACACTGAAGCTTTCTTT	CASSQTQNTEAFF
15	TRBJ2-1	TRBV7-3	TRBD2	many	TGTGCCAGCAGCTTACGGGGGGGGGTCTACAATGAGCAGTTCTTC	CASSLRGGVYNEQFF
14	TRBJ1-2	TRBV3-1	.	many	TGTGCCAGCAGCCCACAGGGAACTATCTATGGCTACACCTTC	CASSPQGTIYGYTF
14	TRBJ2-5	TRBV5-1	.	few	TGCGCCAGCAGCCCCCTCGGGGATGAAGAGACCCAGTACTTC	CASSPLGDEETQYF
14	TRBJ2-3	TRBV2	.	many	TGTGCCAGCAGTGAACAGTCTTTAGGAGATACGCAGTATTTT	CASSEQSLGDTQYF
11	TRBJ1-1	TRBV6-1	.	many	TGTGCCAGCAGCCTCGATCGGAAAGCTTTCTTT	CASSLDRKAFF
16	TRBJ1-5	TRBV6-1	TRBD1	.	TGTGCCAGCAGCCTTGGACAGGGGGGAGGCAATCAGCCCCAGCATTTT	CASSLGQGGGNQPQHF
13	TRBJ2-7	TRBV5-1	.	many	TGCGCCAGCAGCGTCCGGGGTAGCCACGAGCAGTACTTC	CASSVRGSHEQYF
16	TRBJ2-1	TRBV4-1	TRBD2	.	TGCGCCAGCAGCCAGGGGGGGACTAGCGGGATCGGGGGGCAGTTCTTC	CASSQGGTSGIGGQFF
14	TRBJ2-7	TRBV28	TRBD1	many	TGTGCCAGCAGTTTGTTGGACAGGGTGAAGGAGCAGTACTTC	CASSLLDRVKEQYF
15	TRBJ1-1	TRBV2	.	many	TGTGCCAGCAGTGAAATCAGGGGCCCCCGGTCTGAAGCTTTCTTT	CASSEIRGPRSEAFF
15	TRBJ1-1	TRBV6-2/TRBV6-3	.	few	TGTGCCAGTGCTACGGGACAAGCGAGTGTCACTGAAGCTTTCTTT	CASATGQASVTEAFF
17	TRBJ2-1	TRBV3-1	TRBD2	many	TGTGCCAGCAGCCCAAGGGCGGGACTAGCGGGAGGGAATGAGCAGTTCTTC	CASSPRAGLAGGNEQFF
15	TRBJ2-3	TRBV20-1	TRBD2	many	TGCAGTGCTCGTAGCGGGAGTGTTGGCACAGATACGCAGTATTTT	CSARSGSVGTDTQYF